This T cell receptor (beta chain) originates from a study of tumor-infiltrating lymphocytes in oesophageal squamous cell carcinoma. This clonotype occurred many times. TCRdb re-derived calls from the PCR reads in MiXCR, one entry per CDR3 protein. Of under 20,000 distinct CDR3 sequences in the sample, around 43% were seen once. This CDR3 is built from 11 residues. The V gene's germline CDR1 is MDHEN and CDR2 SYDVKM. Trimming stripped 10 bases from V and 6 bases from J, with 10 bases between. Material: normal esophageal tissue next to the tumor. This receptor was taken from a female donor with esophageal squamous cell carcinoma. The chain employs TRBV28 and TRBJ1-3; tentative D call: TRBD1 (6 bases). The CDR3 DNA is TGTGCCACCGGACAGTTAAACACCATATATTTT. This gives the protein CATGQLNTIYF.